Sequencing of this TCR beta chain was carried out in a study of vaccination and CD4 T cells after COVID-19. Study-level background: Convalescents were six males and four females, two of them Hispanic. Findings and caveats of the study: In convalescent patients, a median roughly 90% of reactive clones appeared only post-vaccination. Convalescent patients had 304 of 307 vaccine-specific clones showing spike mono-reactivity.

Trimming stripped 6 bases from V and 0 bases from J, with 12 bases between. The CDR3 consists of 15 residues. Notes on this clonotype: Its antigen remains unknown.

Each CDR3 protein gets one entry after TCRdb re-called the PCR reads with MiXCR. Counted here are about 15,000 distinct CDR3 sequences, 66% occurring once; the ten biggest clones make up roughly 1.1%. The sequenced sample was CD4+ T cells from blood, obtained after SARS-CoV-2 vaccination. The clonotype was recovered from a human donor who had recovered from COVID-19. The rearrangement links TRBV12-3 or TRBV12-4 to TRBJ1-5, with no clear D. DNA for the CDR3: TGTGCCAGCAGCTCCCGGGGAGATAGCAATCAGCCCCAGCATTTT. Its protein product is CASSSRGDSNQPQHF.